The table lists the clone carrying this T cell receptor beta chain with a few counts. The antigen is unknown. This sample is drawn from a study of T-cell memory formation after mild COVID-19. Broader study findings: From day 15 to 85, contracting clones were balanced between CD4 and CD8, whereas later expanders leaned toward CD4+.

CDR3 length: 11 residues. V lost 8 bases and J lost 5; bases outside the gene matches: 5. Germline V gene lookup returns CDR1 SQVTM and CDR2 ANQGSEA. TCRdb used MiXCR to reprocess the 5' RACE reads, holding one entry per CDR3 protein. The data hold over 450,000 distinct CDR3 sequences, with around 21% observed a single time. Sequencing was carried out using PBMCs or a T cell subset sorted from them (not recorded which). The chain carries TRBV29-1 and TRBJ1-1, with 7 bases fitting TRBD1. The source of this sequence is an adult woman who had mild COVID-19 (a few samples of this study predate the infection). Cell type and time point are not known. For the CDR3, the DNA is TGCAGCTCCTCAGGGGGGACTGAAGCTTTCTTT. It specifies CSSSGGTEAFF.